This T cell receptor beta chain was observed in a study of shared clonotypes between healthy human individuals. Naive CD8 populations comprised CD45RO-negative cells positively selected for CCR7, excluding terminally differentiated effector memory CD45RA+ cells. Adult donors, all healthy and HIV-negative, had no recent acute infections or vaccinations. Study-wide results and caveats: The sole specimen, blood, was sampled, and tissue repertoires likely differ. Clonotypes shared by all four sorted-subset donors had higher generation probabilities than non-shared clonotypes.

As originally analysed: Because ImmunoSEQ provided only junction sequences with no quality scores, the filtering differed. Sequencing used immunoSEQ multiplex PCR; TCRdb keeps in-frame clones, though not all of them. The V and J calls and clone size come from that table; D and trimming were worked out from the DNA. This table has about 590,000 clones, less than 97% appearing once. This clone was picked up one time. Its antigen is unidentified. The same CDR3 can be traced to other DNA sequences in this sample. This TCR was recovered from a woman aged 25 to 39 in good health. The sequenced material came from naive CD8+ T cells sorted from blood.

Here the CDR3 DNA reads TGTGCCAGCAGCGTAGATCGGGCTACAGATACGCAGTATTTT. It encodes CASSVDRATDTQYF. The genes are TRBV9 and TRBJ2-3; D remains unclear. CDR3 length equals 14 residues. Trimming left V 0 bases short and J 3 bases short, with 8 bases between. CDR1 is SGDLS and CDR2 is YYNGEE in the germline V gene.